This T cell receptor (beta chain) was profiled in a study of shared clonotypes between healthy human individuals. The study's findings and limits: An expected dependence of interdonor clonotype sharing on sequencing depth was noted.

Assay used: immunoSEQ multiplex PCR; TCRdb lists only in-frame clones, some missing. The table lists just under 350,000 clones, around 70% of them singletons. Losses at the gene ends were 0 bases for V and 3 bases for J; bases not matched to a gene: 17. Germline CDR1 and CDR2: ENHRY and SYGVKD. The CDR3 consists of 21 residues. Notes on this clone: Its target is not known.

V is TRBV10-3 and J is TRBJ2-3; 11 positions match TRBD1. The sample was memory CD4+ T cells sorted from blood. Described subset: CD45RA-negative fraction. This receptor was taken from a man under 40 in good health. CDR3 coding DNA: TGTGCCATCAGTGAGTCGTTAGGGACAGGGGGTACAAACCGAAATACAGATACGCAGTATTTT. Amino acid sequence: CAISESLGTGGTNRNTDTQYF.